The T cell receptor (beta chain) described here comes from a study of T cell clonotyping in hematopoietic cell transplantation. Study findings and constraints: Without cell sorting, CD4 versus CD8 contributions remain unresolved. Higher Inverse Simpson Index values in graft donor and pretransplant recipient predicted broader posttransplant TCR diversity.

Regarding time point: recipient sample about 28 days before transplant, after cytoreduction. Samples: about 28 days before transplant, then days 30, 100 and 180 after. In regard to this clone: Its specificity is not known.

This table comes from immunoSEQ multiplex PCR, and its TCRdb copy is limited to in-frame clones, with some not included. The profile shows over 25,000 clones, roughly 84% of them singletons. Trimming cost V 2 bases and J 0 bases, with 10 bases left between them. The germline V gene encodes CDR1 SQVTM and CDR2 ANQGSEA. CDR3 length: 14 amino acids. The TCR sequence derives from a woman aged 60-70 years with acute myeloid leukemia. Some clones in this sample may be carry-over from other donors' samples. Material: peripheral blood mononuclear cells, obtained before stem cell transplant. This chain uses TRBV29-1 with TRBJ1-1; D gene unclear. Here the CDR3 reads CSVERGVMNTEAFF. CDR3 DNA: TGCAGCGTTGAACGCGGGGTCATGAACACTGAAGCTTTCTTT.